This TCR beta chain derives from a study of cytomegalovirus exposure and HLA in healthy donors. Overall study findings and caveats: Among immune exposure information, only CMV serostatus was available. Common viral pathogens (according to a later analysis) appeared linked to several of the most significant clusters.

The PCR was carried out with 60 Vbeta primers and 13 Jbeta primers. Produced via immunoSEQ multiplex PCR; TCRdb's table is partial and in-frame only. The sample has over 150,000 clones, 80% to 85% seen once. With respect to this clone: No antigen is known for it.

V lost 3 bases to trimming and J lost 7 bases; unmatched junction nucleotides: 15. The germline gives CDR1 SNHLY, CDR2 FYNNEI. The CDR3 is made up of 17 amino acids. This receptor was identified in a human donor in good health. The rearrangement uses TRBV2 and TRBJ1-2; TRBD1 aligns across 9 bases. Sequencing was done on a sample of PBMCs. This chain's CDR3 is CASSETPAGQGRFGYTF. CDR3 in DNA: TGTGCCAGCAGTGAGACCCCTGCAGGACAGGGGCGGTTTGGCTACACCTTC.